The source of this TCR beta chain is a study of identical twins. This clonotype came up many times. Antigen: not known. Germline-derived CDR1 and CDR2 are SQVTM and ANQGSEA. The V and J ends lost 6 bases and 7 bases respectively, with 14 bases between them. The CDR3 consists of 12 residues. TCRdb re-derived calls from the 5' RACE reads in MiXCR, one entry per CDR3 protein. The sample gives 300,000 to 400,000 distinct CDR3 sequences, 8.5% to 10% of which show up once; over 7% is in the top ten. Findings of the study overall: Cord blood beta clonotypes that were abundant carried fewer insertions, and memory repertoires showed no such trend.

V gene TRBV29-1 combines with J gene TRBJ2-3; possibly TRBD1 or TRBD2 for D (5 bases each). The sample consisted of naive T cells sorted from blood. The receptor was derived from a woman between 50 and 59 years old in good health. The CDR3 coding sequence is TGCAGCGTCAGGACTGGGGCAAATACGCAGTATTTT. Translated, it gives CSVRTGANTQYF.